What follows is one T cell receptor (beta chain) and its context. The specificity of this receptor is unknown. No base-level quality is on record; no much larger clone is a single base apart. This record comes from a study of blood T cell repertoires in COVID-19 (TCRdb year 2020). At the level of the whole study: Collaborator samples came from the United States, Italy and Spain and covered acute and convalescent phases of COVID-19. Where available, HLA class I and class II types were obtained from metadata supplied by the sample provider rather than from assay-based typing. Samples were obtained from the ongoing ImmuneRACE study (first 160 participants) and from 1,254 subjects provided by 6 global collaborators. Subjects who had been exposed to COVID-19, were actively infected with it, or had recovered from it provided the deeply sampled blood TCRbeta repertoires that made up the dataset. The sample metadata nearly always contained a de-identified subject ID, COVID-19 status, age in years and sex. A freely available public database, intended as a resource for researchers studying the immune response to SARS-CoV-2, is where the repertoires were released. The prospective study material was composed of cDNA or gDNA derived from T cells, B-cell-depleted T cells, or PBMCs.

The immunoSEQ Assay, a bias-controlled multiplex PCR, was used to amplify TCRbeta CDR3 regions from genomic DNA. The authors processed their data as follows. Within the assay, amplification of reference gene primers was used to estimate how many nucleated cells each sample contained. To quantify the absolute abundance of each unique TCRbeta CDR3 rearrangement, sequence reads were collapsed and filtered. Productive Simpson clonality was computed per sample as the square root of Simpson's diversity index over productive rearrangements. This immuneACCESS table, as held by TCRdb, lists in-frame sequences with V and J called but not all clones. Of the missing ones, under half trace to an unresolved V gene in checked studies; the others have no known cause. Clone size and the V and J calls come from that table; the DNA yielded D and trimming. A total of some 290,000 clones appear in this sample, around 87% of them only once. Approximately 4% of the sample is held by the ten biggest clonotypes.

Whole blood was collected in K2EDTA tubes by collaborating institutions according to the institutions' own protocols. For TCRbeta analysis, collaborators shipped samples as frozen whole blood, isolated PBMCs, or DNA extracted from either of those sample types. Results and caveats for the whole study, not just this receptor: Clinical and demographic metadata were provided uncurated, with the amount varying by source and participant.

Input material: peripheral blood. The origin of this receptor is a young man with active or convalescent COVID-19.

The DNA sequence reads TGTGCCAGCAGTTACTCCCCCTCTTACACTGAAGCTTTCTTT. Its coded protein is CASSYSPSYTEAFF. The rearrangement combines TRBV6-5 with TRBJ1-1, with the D gene call left open. Including the terminal cysteine and phenylalanine, the CDR3 comprises 14 residues. Just the 42-base CDR3 DNA is kept, in frame starting at base 1. Trimming takes 0 bases from V and 3 bases from J, and the germline ends sit 8 bases apart. The germline V gene sets CDR1 to MNHEY and CDR2 to SVGAGI.